Detailed here is one T cell receptor beta chain. The V gene lost 6 bases and the J gene lost 0 bases, with 12 bases spanning the gap. Germline loops: CDR1 MNHEY, CDR2 SMNVEV (reference sequence). The CDR3 sequence is 16 residues long. The data originate from a study of blood T cell repertoires in COVID-19. Background on the study: COVID-19 samples, acute and convalescent, were from the United States, Italy and Spain. Sources were T cells, B-cell-depleted T cells, or PBMCs; the material itself was cDNA or gDNA.

Followed over time, Seattle patients had been enrolled while infection was active. Original handling: It was from reference gene primer amplification that nucleated cell counts were estimated. Measured with immunoSEQ multiplex PCR; TCRdb has only the in-frame clones, and not every one. From that table come the V and J calls and clone size; the DNA was used to work out D and trimming. The sample shows about 87,000 clones, approximately 86% of them seen only once. The specimen was peripheral blood. The genes are TRBV27 and TRBJ1-6; D not certain. The receptor was derived from a woman over 75 with COVID-19, enrolled during active disease. The CDR3 nucleotides are TGTGCCAGCAGCTATATGAGCGCCTCCTATAATTCACCCCTCCACTTT. This encodes CASSYMSASYNSPLHF.